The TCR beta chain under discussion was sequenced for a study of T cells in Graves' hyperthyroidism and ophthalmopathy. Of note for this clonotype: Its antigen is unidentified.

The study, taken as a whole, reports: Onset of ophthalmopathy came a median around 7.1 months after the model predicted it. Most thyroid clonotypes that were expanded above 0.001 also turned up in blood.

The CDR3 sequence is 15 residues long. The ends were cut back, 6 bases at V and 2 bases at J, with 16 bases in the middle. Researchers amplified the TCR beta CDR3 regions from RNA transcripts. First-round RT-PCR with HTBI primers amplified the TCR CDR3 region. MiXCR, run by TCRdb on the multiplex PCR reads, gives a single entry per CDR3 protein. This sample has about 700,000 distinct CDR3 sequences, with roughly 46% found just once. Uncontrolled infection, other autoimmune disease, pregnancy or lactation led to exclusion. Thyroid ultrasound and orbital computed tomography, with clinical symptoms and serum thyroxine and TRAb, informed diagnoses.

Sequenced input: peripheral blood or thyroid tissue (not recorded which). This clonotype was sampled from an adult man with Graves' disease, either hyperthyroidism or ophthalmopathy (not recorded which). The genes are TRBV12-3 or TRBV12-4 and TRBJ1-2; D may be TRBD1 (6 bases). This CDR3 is CASSVPGQQNYGYTF. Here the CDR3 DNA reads TGTGCCAGCAGCGTCCCCGGACAGCAAAACTATGGCTACACCTTC.